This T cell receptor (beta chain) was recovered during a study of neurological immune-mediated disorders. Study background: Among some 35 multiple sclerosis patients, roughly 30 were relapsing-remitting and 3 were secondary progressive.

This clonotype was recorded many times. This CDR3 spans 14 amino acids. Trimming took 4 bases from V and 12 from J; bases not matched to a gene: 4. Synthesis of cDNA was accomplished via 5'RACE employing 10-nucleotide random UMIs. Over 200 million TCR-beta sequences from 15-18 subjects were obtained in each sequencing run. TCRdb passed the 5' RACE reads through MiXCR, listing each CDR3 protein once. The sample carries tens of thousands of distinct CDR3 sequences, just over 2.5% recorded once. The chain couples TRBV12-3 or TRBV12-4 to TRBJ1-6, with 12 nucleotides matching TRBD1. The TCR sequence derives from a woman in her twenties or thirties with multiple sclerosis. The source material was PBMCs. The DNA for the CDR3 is TGTGCCAGCAGTTCCCGGGACAGGGGGCAACCCCTCCACTTT. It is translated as CASSSRDRGQPLHF.